A selection of T cell receptor beta chains follows, all from one sample in a study of cytomegalovirus exposure and HLA in healthy donors. The table came from immunoSEQ multiplex PCR; TCRdb's copy has only in-frame clones and leaves some out. The repertoire holds 150,000 or so clones, with roughly nine tenths as singletons. The material sequenced was PBMCs. These receptors all stem from a woman younger than 30 in good health and CMV-seronegative. The CDR3 runs from the conserved cysteine through the conserved F or W. The D gene is left open where the match is weak.

NA,TRBJ1-2,TRBV5-5,CASSLGLLNYGYTF
NA,TRBJ2-7,TRBV7-9,CASSPNYEQYF
TRBD1,TRBJ1-6,TRBV7-8,CASSLQGQGNISPLHF
NA,TRBJ2-3,TRBV19,CASSGSLRDTQYF
NA,TRBJ1-1,TRBV29-1,CSAKTRLNTEAFF
NA,TRBJ1-6,TRBV15,CATSRGRVDPLHF
TRBD2,TRBJ2-3,TRBV10-3,CAIRTPRTSGVVDTQYF
NA,TRBJ2-1,TRBV9,CASSVVGGPTIYNEQFF
TRBD1,TRBJ2-7,TRBV2,CAQGAGDDEQYF
TRBD1,TRBJ1-2,TRBV6-5,CASSPGQELVYGYTF
NA,TRBJ1-2,TRBV25-1,CASSEYYTYGYTF
NA,TRBJ1-2,TRBV19,CASSTPGEVRGYTF
NA,TRBJ2-7,TRBV7-2,CASSLFVGPYEQYF
NA,TRBJ1-2,TRBV6-5,CASSSTAPPDYGYTF
NA,TRBJ1-1,TRBV27,CASSPTGYGGTEAFF
NA,TRBJ2-1,TRBV6-6,CASSYSRYNEQFF
TRBD1,TRBJ1-5,TRBV7-9,CASSGQGTVGNQPQHF
NA,TRBJ2-2,TRBV2,CAGRRTARDTGELFF
TRBD1,TRBJ1-6,TRBV2,CASTGASSYNSPLHF
NA,TRBJ2-7,TRBV5-5,CASSPGTYSYEQYF
NA,TRBJ1-1,TRBV4-1,CASIPRPSGTDTEAFF
NA,TRBJ2-7,TRBV7-2,CASSLVGAYSYEQYF
TRBD1,TRBJ2-7,TRBV6-5,CASSYGGQGSYEQYF
NA,TRBJ2-7,TRBV29-1,CSAVTDIYEQYF
TRBD1,TRBJ2-5,TRBV5-6,CASSRNRGVGETQYF
NA,TRBJ2-7,TRBV7-8,CASSSNAGAYEQYF
NA,TRBJ1-1,TRBV10-3,CAISEQTTGAFF
TRBD1,TRBJ1-2,TRBV27,CASSSYGQGNGYTF
NA,TRBJ2-3,TRBV7-3,CASSLGIAGADTQYF
NA,TRBJ2-7,TRBV6-1,CASGDGSAYEQYF
NA,TRBJ2-7,TRBV11-2,CASSVGQDYEQYF
TRBD1,TRBJ1-5,TRBV5-1,CASSIGQGKEPQHF
NA,TRBJ2-2,TRBV14,CASSQAGGELFF
TRBD2,TRBJ2-3,TRBV4-1,CASSQGTSGSVDTQYF
NA,TRBJ1-6,TRBV12-5,CASGPPQTVSPLHF
NA,TRBJ1-1,TRBV5-1,CASSLNEDTEAFF
NA,TRBJ1-3,TRBV7-6,CASRGEGNTIYF
TRBD2,TRBJ2-1,TRBV2,CASSDWASGGVNNEQFF
TRBD1,TRBJ1-2,TRBV7-9,CASRPTGVTIGYTF
NA,TRBJ1-2,TRBV18,CASSLALYNYGYTF
TRBD1,TRBJ1-2,TRBV5-4,CASSFWDRANYGYTF
NA,TRBJ1-2,TRBV12-5,CASGFSTHYTF
TRBD1,TRBJ2-1,TRBV5-1,CASKTGVGNEQFF
TRBD1,TRBJ1-1,TRBV29-1,CSGRQGLNTEAFF
NA,TRBJ2-5,TRBV27,CASSLDQKSTQYF
TRBD2,TRBJ2-5,TRBV6-5,CASSYSGGAGETQYF
NA,TRBJ2-7,TRBV4-1,CASSRGGPEQYF
NA,TRBJ2-6,TRBV19,CASRGQGFGANVLTF